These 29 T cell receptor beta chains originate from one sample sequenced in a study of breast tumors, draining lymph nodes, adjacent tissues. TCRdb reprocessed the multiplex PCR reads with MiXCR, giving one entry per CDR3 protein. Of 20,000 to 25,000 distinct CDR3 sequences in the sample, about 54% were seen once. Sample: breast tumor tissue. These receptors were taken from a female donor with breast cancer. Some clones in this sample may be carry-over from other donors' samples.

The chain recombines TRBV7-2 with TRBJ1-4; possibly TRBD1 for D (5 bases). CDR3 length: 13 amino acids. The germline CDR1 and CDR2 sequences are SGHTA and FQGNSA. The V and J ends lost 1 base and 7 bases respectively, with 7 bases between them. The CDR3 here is CASSLGRGEKLFF. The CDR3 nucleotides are TGTGCCAGCAGCTTAGGAAGGGGTGAAAAACTGTTTTTT.

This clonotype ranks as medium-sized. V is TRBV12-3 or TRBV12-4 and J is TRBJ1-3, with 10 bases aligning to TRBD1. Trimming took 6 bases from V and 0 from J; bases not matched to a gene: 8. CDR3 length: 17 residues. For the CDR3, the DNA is TGTGCCAGCAGCCCGGGACAGGGGCTGAGCTCTGGAAACACCATATATTTT. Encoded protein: CASSPGQGLSSGNTIYF.

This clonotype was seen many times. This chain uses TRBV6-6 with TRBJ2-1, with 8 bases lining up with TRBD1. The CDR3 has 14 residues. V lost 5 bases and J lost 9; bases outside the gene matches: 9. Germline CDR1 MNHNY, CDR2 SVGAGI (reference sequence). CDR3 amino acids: CASSHRQGISEQFF. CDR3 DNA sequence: TGTGCCAGCAGTCATCGACAGGGGATAAGTGAGCAGTTCTTC.

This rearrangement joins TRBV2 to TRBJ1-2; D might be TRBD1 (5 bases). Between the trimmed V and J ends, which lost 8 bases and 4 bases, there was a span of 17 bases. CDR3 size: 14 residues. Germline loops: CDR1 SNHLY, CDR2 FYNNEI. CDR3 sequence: CASWGEGRTYGYTF. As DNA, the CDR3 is TGTGCCAGCTGGGGGGAGGGGAGAACCTATGGCTACACCTTC.

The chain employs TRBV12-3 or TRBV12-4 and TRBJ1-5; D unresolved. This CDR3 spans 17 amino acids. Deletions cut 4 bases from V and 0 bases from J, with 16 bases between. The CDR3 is CASSSDDFTDSNQPQHF. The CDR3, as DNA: TGTGCCAGCAGTTCTGACGACTTTACGGATAGCAATCAGCCCCAGCATTTT.

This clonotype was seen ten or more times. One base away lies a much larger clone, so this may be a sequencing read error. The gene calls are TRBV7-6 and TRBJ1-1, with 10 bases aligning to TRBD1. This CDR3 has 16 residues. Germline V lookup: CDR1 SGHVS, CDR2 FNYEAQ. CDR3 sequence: CASSLAGTGEGTEPFF. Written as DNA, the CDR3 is TGTGCCAGCAGCTTAGCGGGGACAGGGGAGGGGACTGAACCTTTCTTT.

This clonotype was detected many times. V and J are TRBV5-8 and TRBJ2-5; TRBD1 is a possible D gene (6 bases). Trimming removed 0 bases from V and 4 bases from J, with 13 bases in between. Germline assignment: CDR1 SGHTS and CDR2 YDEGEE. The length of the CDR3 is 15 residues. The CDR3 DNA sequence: TGTGCCAGCAGCTTGGCCAGGGGTTTGGTAGAGACCCAGTACTTC. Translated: CASSLARGLVETQYF.

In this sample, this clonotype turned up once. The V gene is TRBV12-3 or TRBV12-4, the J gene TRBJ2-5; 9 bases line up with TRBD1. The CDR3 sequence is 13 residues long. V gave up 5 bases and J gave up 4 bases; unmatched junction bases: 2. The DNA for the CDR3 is TGTGCCAGCAGTCCGGGACAGGGAGAGACCCAGTACTTC. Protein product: CASSPGQGETQYF.

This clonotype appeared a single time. This chain's CDR3 is CASTRSGSYEQYF. The CDR3 region has the DNA TGTGCCAGCACTCGAAGCGGGAGCTACGAGCAGTACTTC. The chain is built from TRBV6-2 or TRBV6-3 and TRBJ2-7, with TRBD2 identical over 8 bases. CDR1 and CDR2 (germline): MNHEY, SVGEGT. J lost 3 bases, V lost 7 bases, and 5 bases had no gene match. The CDR3 totals 13 residues.

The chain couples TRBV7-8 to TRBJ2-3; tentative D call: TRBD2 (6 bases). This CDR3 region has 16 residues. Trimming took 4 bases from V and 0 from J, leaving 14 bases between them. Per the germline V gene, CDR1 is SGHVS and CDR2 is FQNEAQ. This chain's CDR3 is CASSSRGLPSTDTQYF. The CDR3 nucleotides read TGTGCCAGCAGCTCTCGGGGACTTCCTAGCACAGATACGCAGTATTTT.

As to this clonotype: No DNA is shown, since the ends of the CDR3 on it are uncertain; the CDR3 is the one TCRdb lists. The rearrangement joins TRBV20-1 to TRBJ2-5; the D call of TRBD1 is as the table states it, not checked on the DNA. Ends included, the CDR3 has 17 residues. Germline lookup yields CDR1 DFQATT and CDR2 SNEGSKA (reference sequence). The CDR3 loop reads CSGRQVEAFFGQETQYF.

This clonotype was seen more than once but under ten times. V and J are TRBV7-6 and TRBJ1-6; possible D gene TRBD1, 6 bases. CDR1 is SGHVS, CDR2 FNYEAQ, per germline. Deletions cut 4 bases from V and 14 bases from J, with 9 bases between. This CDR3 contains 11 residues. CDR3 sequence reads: CASSSGESLHF. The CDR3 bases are TGTGCCAGCAGCTCAGGGGAGTCCCTCCACTTT.

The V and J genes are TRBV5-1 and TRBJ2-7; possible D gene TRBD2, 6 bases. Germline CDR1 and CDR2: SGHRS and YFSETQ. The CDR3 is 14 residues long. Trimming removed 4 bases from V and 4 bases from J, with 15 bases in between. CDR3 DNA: TGCGCCAGCAGCCTGGCGGCGCGGGGTTACGAGCAGTACTTC. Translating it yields CASSLAARGYEQYF.

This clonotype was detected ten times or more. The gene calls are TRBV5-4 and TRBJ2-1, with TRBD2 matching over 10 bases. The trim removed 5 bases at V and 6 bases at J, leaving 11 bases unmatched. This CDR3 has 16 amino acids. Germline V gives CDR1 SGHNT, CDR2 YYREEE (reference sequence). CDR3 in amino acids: CASRPPGLASGNEQFF. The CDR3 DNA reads TGTGCCAGCAGACCTCCGGGACTAGCGTCGGGCAATGAGCAGTTCTTC.

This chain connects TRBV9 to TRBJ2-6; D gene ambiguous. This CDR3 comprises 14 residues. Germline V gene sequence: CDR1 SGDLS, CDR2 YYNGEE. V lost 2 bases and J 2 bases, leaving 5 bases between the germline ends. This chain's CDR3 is CASSVGTGANVLTF. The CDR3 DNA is TGTGCCAGCAGCGTGGGGACTGGGGCCAACGTCCTGACTTTC.

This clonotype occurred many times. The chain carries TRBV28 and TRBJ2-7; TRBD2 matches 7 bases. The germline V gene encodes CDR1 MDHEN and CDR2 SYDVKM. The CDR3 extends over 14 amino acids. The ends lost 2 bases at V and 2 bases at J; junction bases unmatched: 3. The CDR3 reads CASSLREATYEQYF. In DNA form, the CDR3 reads TGTGCCAGCAGTTTACGGGAGGCTACCTACGAGCAGTACTTC.

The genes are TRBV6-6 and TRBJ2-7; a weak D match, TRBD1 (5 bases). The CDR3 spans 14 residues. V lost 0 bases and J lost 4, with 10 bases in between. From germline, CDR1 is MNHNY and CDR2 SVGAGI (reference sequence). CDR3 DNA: TGTGCCAGCAGTTACTCAGACAGCCGATACGAGCAGTACTTC. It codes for CASSYSDSRYEQYF.

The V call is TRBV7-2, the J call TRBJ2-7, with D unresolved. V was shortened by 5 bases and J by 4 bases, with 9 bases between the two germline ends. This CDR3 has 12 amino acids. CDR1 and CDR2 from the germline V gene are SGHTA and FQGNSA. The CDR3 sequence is CASSRPGYEQYF. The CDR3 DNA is TGTGCCAGCAGCCGACCAGGTTACGAGCAGTACTTC.

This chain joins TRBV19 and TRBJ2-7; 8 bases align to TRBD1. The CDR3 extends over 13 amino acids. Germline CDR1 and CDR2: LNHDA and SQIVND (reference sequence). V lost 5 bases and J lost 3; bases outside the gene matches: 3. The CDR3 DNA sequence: TGTGCCAGTAGTGCTGGACAGGGCTACGAGCAGTACTTC. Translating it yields CASSAGQGYEQYF.

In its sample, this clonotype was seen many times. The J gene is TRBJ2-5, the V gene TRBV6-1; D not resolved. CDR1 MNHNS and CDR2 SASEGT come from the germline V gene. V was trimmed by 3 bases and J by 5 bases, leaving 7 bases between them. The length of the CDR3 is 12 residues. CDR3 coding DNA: TGTGCCAGCAGTGACTTGGGGGAGACCCAGTACTTC. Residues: CASSDLGETQYF.

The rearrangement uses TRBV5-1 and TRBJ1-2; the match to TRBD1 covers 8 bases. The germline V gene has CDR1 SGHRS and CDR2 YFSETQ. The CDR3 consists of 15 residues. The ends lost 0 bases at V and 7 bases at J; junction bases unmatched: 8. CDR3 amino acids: CASSLGITGGTGYTF. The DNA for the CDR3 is TGCGCCAGCAGCTTGGGTATTACAGGGGGTACTGGCTACACCTTC.

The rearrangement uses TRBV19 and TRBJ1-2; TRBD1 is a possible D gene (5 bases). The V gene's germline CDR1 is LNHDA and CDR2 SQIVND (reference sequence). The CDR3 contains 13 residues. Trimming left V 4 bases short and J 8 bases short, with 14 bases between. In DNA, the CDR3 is TGTGCCAGTAGTAGGGACTCATATGGAGGCTACACCTTC. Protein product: CASSRDSYGGYTF. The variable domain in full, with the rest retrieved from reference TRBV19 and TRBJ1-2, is DGGITQSPKYLFRKEGQNVTLSCEQNLNHDAMYWYRQDPGQGLRLIYYSQIVNDFQKGDIAEGYSVSREKKESFPLTVTSAQKNPTAFYLCASSRDSYGGYTFGSGTRLTVV.

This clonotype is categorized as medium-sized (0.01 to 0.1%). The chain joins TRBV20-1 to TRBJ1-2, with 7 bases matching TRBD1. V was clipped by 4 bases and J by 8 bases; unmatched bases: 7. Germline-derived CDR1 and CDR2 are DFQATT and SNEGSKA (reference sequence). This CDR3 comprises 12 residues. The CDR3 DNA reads TGCAGTGCTAAGGAGGGACAGTGGGGCTACACCTTC. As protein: CSAKEGQWGYTF.

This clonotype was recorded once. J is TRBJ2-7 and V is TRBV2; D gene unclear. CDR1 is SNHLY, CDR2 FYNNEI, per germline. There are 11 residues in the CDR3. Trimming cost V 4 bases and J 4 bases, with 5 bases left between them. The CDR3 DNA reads TGTGCCAGCAGTGGCAATTACGAGCAGTACTTC. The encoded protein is CASSGNYEQYF.

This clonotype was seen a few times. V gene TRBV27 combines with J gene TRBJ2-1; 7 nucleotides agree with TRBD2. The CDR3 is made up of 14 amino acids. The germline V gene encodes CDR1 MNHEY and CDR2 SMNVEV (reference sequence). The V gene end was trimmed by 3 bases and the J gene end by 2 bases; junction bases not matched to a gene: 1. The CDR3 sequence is CASSFGGTYNEQFF. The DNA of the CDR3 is TGTGCCAGCAGTTTCGGGGGGACCTACAATGAGCAGTTCTTC.

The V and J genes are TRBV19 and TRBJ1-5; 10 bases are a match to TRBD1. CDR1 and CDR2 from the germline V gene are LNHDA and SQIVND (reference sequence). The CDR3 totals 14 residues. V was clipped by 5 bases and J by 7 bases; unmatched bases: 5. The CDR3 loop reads CASSRGQGRQPQHF. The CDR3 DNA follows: TGTGCCAGTAGTCGGGGACAGGGGAGACAGCCCCAGCATTTT.

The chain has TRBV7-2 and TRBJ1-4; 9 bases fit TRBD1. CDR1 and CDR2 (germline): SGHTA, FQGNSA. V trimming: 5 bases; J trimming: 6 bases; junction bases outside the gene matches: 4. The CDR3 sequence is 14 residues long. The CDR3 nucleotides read TGTGCCAGCAGCCCAGGGACAGGGTATGAAAAACTGTTTTTT. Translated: CASSPGTGYEKLFF.

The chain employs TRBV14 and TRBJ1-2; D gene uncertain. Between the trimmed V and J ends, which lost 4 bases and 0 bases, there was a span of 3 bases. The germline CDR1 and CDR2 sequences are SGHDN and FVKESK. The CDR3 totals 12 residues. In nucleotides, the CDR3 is TGTGCCAGCAGCCCCGCTAACTATGGCTACACCTTC. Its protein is CASSPANYGYTF.

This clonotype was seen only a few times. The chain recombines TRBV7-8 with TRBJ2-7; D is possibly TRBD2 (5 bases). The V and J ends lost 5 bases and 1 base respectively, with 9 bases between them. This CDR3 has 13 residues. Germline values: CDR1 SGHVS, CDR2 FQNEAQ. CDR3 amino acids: CASSEGNSYEQYF. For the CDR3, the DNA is TGTGCCAGCAGCGAGGGAAATTCCTACGAGCAGTACTTC.